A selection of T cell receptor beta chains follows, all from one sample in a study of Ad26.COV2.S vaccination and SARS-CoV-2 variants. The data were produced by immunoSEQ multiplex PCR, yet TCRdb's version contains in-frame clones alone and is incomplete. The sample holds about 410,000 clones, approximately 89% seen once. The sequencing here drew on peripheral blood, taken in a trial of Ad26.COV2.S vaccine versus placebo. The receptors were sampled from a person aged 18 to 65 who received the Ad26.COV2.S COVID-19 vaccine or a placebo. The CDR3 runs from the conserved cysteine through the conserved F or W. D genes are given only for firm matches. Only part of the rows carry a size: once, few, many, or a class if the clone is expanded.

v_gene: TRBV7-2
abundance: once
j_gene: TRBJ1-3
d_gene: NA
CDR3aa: CASSATTLSSGNTIYF
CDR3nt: TGTGCCAGCAGCGCAACTACACTGAGCTCTGGAAACACCATATATTTT

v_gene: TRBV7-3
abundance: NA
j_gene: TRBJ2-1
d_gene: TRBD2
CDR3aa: CASSPAGTSSYNEQFF
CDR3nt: TGTGCCAGCAGCCCCGCTGGGACTAGCTCCTACAATGAGCAGTTCTTC

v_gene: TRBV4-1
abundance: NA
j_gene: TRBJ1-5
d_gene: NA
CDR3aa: CASSQGGQPQHF
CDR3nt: TGCGCCAGCAGCCAAGGTGGTCAGCCCCAGCATTTT

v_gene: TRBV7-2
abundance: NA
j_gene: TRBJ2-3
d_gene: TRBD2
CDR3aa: CASSPAGTSGLSTDTQYF
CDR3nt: TGTGCCAGCAGCCCAGCCGGGACTAGCGGGCTCAGCACAGATACGCAGTATTTT

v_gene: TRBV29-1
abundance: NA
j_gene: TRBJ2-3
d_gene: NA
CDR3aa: CSVGGLSQTQYF
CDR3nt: TGCAGCGTTGGGGGCCTGAGTCAGACGCAGTATTTT

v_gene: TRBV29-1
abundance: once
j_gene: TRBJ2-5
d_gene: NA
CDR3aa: CSVTDSQETQYF
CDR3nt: TGCAGCGTTACGGACAGCCAAGAGACCCAGTACTTC

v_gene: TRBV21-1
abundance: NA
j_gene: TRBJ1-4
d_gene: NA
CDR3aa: CASSKGDDRVHRDGEKLFF
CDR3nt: TGTGCCAGCAGCAAAGGTGACGACAGAGTCCATCGGGACGGTGAAAAACTGTTTTTT

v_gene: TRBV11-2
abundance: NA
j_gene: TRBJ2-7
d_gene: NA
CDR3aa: CASSSIGGDYEQYF
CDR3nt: TGTGCCAGCAGTTCAATTGGCGGAGACTACGAGCAGTACTTC

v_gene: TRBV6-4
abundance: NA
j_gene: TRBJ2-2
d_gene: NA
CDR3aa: CASSDSGTGELFF
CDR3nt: TGTGCCAGCAGTGACTCGGGCACCGGGGAGCTGTTTTTT

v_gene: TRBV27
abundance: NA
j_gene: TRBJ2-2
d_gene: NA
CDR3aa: CASTSYPGNTGELFF
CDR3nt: TGTGCCAGCACCTCCTATCCGGGGAACACCGGGGAGCTGTTTTTT

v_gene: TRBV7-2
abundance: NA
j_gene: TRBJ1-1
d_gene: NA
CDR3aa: CASTHGEGTEAFF
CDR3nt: TGTGCCAGCACCCACGGGGAGGGGACTGAAGCTTTCTTT

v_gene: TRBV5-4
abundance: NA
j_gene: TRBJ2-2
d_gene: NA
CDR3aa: CASSFRDTGELFF
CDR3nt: TGTGCCAGCAGCTTCAGGGACACCGGGGAGCTGTTTTTT

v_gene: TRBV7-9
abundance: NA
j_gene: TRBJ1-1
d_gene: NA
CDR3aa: CASSFFDVGEVNTEAFF
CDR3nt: TGTGCCAGCAGCTTTTTCGATGTCGGAGAAGTAAACACTGAAGCTTTCTTT

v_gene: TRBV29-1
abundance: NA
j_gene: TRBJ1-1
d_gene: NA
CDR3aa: CSVAWTSGTEAFF
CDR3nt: TGCAGCGTTGCCTGGACCTCTGGTACTGAAGCTTTCTTT

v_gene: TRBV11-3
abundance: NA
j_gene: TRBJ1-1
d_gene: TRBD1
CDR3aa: CASSPRDSEAFF
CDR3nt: TGTGCCAGCAGCCCCCGGGACAGTGAAGCTTTCTTT

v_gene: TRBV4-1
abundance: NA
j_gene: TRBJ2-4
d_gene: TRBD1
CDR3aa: CASSQDGPGQEKNIQYF
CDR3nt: TGCGCCAGCAGCCAAGATGGCCCTGGACAGGAAAAAAACATTCAGTACTTC

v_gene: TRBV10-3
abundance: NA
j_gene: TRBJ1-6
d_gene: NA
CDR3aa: CAISREGENSPLHF
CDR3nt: TGTGCCATCAGCCGAGAGGGGGAAAATTCACCCCTCCACTTT

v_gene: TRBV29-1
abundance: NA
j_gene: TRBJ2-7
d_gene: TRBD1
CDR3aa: CSVDMGQGAYEQYF
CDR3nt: TGCAGCGTTGATATGGGACAGGGGGCTTACGAGCAGTACTTC

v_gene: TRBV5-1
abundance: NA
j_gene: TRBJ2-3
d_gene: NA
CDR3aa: CASSLDGQFTDTQYF
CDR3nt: TGCGCCAGCAGCTTGGATGGACAATTCACAGATACGCAGTATTTT

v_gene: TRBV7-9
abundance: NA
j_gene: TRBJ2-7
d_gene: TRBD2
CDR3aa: CASRDGRASNEQYF
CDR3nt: TGTGCCAGCAGGGACGGGAGGGCCAGCAACGAGCAGTACTTC

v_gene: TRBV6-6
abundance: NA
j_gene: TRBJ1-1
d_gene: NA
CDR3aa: CASSKGGVGTEAFF
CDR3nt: TGTGCCAGCAGTAAGGGCGGGGTTGGAACTGAAGCTTTCTTT

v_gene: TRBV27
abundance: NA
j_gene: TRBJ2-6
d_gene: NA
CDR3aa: CASSSSWGGAGGANVLTF
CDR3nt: TGTGCCAGCAGTTCATCGTGGGGGGGCGCAGGAGGGGCCAACGTCCTGACTTTC

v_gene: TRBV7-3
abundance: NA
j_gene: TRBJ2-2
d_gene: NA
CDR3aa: CASSFDGTHMGGELFF
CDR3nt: TGTGCCAGCAGTTTTGACGGGACTCATATGGGCGGGGAGCTGTTTTTT

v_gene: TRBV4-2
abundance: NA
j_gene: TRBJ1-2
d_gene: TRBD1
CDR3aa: CASSHVGQGDGYTF
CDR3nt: TGTGCCAGCAGCCACGTAGGACAGGGGGACGGCTACACCTTC

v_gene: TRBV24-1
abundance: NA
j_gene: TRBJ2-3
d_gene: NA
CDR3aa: CATQPPSKAERKSTDTQYF
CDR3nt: TGTGCCACCCAACCCCCCTCCAAGGCCGAGCGGAAGAGCACAGATACGCAGTATTTT

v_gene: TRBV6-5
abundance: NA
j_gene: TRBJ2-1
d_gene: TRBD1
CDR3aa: CASSRDRGSYNEQFF
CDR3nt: TGTGCCAGCAGCAGGGACAGGGGCTCCTACAATGAGCAGTTCTTC

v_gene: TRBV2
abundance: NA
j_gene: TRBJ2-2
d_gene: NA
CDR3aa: CASSDVRGATGELFF
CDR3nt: TGTGCCAGCAGTGACGTAAGGGGGGCAACCGGGGAGCTGTTTTTT

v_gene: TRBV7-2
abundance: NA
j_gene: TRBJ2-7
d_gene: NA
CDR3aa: CASSLGANGLRPYEQYF
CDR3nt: TGTGCCAGCAGCTTAGGGGCCAATGGCTTGAGGCCCTACGAGCAGTACTTC

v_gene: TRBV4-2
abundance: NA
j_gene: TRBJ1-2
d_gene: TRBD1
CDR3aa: CASSQEGTAGYGYTF
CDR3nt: TGTGCCAGCAGCCAAGAAGGGACAGCGGGGTATGGCTACACCTTC

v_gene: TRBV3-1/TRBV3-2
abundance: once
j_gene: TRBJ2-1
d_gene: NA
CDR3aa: CASSQRVAASYNEQFF
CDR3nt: TGTGCCAGCAGCCAACGAGTAGCGGCCTCCTACAATGAGCAGTTCTTC

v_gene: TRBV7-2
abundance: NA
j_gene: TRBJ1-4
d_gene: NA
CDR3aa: CASSLEERGVNEKLFF
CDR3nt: TGTGCCAGCAGCTTAGAAGAGAGAGGCGTTAATGAAAAACTGTTTTTT

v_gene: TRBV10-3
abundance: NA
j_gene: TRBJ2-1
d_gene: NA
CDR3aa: CAIRRNIDEQFF
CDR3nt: TGTGCCATCAGGAGAAACATAGATGAGCAGTTCTTC

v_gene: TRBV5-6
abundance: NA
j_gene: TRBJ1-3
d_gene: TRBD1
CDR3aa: CASSPAGGSTGNTIYF
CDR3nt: TGTGCCAGCAGTCCCGCAGGGGGTAGTACTGGAAACACCATATATTTT

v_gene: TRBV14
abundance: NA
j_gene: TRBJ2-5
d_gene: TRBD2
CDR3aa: CASSQGGLQETQYF
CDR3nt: TGTGCCAGCAGCCAAGGGGGACTACAAGAGACCCAGTACTTC

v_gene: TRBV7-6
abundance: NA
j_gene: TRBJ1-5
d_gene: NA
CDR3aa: CASSLGGAGNQPQHF
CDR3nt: TGTGCCAGCAGCTTAGGGGGGGCCGGCAATCAGCCCCAGCATTTT

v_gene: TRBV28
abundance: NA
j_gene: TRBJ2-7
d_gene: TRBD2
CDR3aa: CASSLNRAGGPWEQYF
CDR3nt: TGTGCCAGCAGTTTAAATCGCGCGGGAGGGCCTTGGGAGCAGTACTTC

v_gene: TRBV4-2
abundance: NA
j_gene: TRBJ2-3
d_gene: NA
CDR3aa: CASSQGDHTDTQYF
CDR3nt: TGTGCCAGCAGCCAAGGAGACCACACAGATACGCAGTATTTT

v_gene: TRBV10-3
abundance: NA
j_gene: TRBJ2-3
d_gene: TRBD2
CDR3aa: CATTLGLAGEGGTQYF
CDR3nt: TGTGCCACAACCCTGGGACTAGCGGGAGAAGGGGGTACGCAGTATTTT

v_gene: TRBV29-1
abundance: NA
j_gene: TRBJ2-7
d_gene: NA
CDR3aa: CSAIQAPYEQYF
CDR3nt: TGCAGCGCTATACAGGCCCCCTACGAGCAGTACTTC

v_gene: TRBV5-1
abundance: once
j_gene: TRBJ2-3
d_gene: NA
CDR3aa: CASSLGLVSTDTQYF
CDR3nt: TGCGCCAGCAGCTTGGGTCTAGTGAGCACAGATACGCAGTATTTT

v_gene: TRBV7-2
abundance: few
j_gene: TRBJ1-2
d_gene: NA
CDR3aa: CASNRELRGVYGYTF
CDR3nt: TGTGCCAGCAATAGGGAACTGCGAGGGGTCTATGGCTACACCTTC

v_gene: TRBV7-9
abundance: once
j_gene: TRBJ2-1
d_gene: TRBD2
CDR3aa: CASSFGLGVEQFF
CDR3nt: TGTGCCAGCAGCTTCGGACTAGGAGTTGAGCAGTTCTTC

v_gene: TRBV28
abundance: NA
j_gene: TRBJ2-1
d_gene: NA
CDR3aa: CASSPPFLNEQFF
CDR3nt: TGTGCCAGCAGTCCCCCTTTTTTGAATGAGCAGTTCTTC

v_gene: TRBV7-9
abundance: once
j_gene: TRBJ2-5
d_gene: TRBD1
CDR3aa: CASSQNTGGYEETQYF
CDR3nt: TGTGCCAGCAGTCAGAACACAGGGGGCTATGAGGAGACCCAGTACTTC

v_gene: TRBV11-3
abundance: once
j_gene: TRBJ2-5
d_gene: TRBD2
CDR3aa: CASSLRGSLGETQYF
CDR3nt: TGTGCCAGCAGCTTACGCGGGAGCCTGGGGGAGACCCAGTACTTC

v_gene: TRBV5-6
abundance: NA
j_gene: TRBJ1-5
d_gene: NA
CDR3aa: CASSFWYGRQPQHF
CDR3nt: TGTGCCAGCAGCTTTTGGTACGGGAGGCAGCCCCAGCATTTT

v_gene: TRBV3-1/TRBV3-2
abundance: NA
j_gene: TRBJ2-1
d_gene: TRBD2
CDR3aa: CASSQPGLADSYNEQFF
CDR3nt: TGTGCCAGCAGCCAGCCGGGACTAGCGGACTCCTACAATGAGCAGTTCTTC

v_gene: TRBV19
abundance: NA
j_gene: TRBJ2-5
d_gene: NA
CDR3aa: CASRGNTQETQYF
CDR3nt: TGTGCCAGTAGAGGGAACACACAAGAGACCCAGTACTTC

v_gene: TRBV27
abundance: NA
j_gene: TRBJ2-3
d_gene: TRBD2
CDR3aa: CASSFRLAGRIDTQYF
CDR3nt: TGTGCCAGCAGTTTTAGGCTAGCGGGAAGGATAGATACGCAGTATTTT